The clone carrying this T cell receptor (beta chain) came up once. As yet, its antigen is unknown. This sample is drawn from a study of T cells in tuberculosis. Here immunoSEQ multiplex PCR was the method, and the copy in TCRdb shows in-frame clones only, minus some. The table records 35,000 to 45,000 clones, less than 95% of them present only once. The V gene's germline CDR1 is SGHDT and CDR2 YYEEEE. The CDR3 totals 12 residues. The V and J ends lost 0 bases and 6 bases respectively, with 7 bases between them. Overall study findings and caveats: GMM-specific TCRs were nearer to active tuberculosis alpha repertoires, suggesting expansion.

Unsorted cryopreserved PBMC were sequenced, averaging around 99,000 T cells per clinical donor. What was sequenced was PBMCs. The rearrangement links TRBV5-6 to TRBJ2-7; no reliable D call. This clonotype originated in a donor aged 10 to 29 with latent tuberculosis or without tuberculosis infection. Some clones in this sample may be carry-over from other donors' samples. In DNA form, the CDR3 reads TGTGCCAGCAGCTTGGGAGGTGCCGAGCAGTACTTC. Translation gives CASSLGGAEQYF.